These 15 T cell receptor beta chains originate from one sample sequenced in a study of early T cells in non-severe SARS-CoV-2 infection. TCRdb ran MiXCR on the 5' RACE reads and lists one entry per CDR3 protein. The table shows around 80,000 distinct CDR3 sequences, with approximately 12% occurring only once. The specimen sequenced was whole blood. Every receptor here comes from an adult who was a healthcare worker with PCR-confirmed SARS-CoV-2 infection or an uninfected control (not recorded which).

The rearrangement joins TRBV7-2 to TRBJ2-5; weak D call: TRBD2 (5 bases). This CDR3 region has 14 residues. CDR1 and CDR2 from the germline V gene are SGHTA and FQGNSA. The ends were cut back, 5 bases at V and 0 bases at J, with 10 bases in the middle. Here the CDR3 DNA reads TGTGCCAGCAGCGCGGGTGCGTACCAAGAGACCCAGTACTTC. Protein sequence: CASSAGAYQETQYF.

The chain joins TRBV6-5 to TRBJ1-2; TRBD1 matches at 7 bases. Germline assignment: CDR1 MNHEY and CDR2 SVGAGI. The V gene end was trimmed by 4 bases and the J gene end by 2 bases; junction bases not matched to a gene: 13. The CDR3 extends over 17 amino acids. The CDR3 region is CASSSPRDSRGNYGYTF. The CDR3 region has the DNA TGTGCCAGCAGTTCACCCCGGGACAGCCGGGGGAACTATGGCTACACCTTC.

This chain uses TRBV29-1 with TRBJ2-7, with D perhaps TRBD2 (6 bases). The CDR3 runs 16 residues. Germline V gives CDR1 SQVTM, CDR2 ANQGSEA. Deletions cut 7 bases from V and 2 bases from J, with 24 bases between. DNA for the CDR3: TGCAGCGCCACGGGAGATTTAGTGACAGAGCCCTACGAGCAGTACTTC. Translation gives CSATGDLVTEPYEQYF.

The chain joins TRBV9 to TRBJ2-3; D is ambiguous. Trimming removed 0 bases from V and 1 base from J, with 6 bases in between. The CDR3 is 14 residues long. Germline assignment: CDR1 SGDLS and CDR2 YYNGEE. The CDR3 loop is CASSVEAGTDTQYF. CDR3 DNA sequence: TGTGCCAGCAGCGTAGAGGCTGGCACAGATACGCAGTATTTT.

The sample holds many counts of this clonotype. Here the CDR3 DNA reads TGTGCCAGCAGCTTTGTGGGGGAGTTGGTCAATGAGCAGTTCTTC. Translated, it gives CASSFVGELVNEQFF. The chain uses TRBV7-2 and TRBJ2-1; D may be TRBD1 or TRBD2 (5 bases each). The CDR3 is 15 amino acids. V lost 3 bases to trimming and J lost 6 bases, with 15 bases between them. Germline CDR1 SGHTA, CDR2 FQGNSA.

This chain connects TRBV5-4 to TRBJ2-1, with 10 bases fitting TRBD2. CDR1 SGHNT and CDR2 YYREEE come from the germline V gene (reference sequence). The CDR3 has 16 amino acids. Germline trimming cut 4 bases from V and 12 bases from J; bases unmatched to any gene: 16. CDR3 DNA: TGTGCCAGCAGCCCGCGGACTAGCGGAACTCAATTGGGGCAGTTCTTC. Translating gives CASSPRTSGTQLGQFF.

The CDR3 bases are TGTGCCTGGAGTACAGGGGGCGCGGATGGCTACACCTTC. It encodes CAWSTGGADGYTF. V and J are TRBV30 and TRBJ1-2; 9 bases map to TRBD1. The V gene end was trimmed by 2 bases and the J gene end by 6 bases; junction bases not matched to a gene: 4. The CDR3 has 13 amino acids. Germline loops: CDR1 GTSNPN, CDR2 SVGIG (reference sequence).

This clonotype was found many times. The chain joins TRBV18 to TRBJ1-4; 9 nucleotides align to TRBD1. This CDR3 spans 15 amino acids. J was trimmed by 8 bases and V by 2 bases; bases with no gene match: 6. CDR1 and CDR2 from the germline V gene are KGHSH and LQKENI. The CDR3 nucleotides are TGTGCCAGCTCACCATGGGACAGGGAACAAGAAAAACTGTTTTTT. This codes for CASSPWDREQEKLFF.

This clonotype was counted at least ten times. The chain uses TRBV7-9 and TRBJ2-1, with a tentative D call TRBD2 (5 bases). Germline V gives CDR1 SEHNR, CDR2 FQNEAQ (reference sequence). This CDR3 has 13 amino acids. The V gene lost 5 bases and the J gene lost 15 bases, with 20 bases spanning the gap. DNA of the CDR3: TGTGCCAGCAGCCCCAACTCGGGGAGTAAGCCGTTCTTC. Amino acid sequence: CASSPNSGSKPFF.

There are many counts of this clonotype. The chain couples TRBV28 to TRBJ2-4; the D is unclear. Deletions cut 2 bases from V and 4 bases from J, with 12 bases between. The CDR3 runs to 15 residues. Per the germline V gene, CDR1 is MDHEN and CDR2 is SYDVKM. CDR3 DNA sequence: TGTGCCAGCAGTTTAACGGCAGCACCTAAAAACATTCAGTACTTC. Its translation: CASSLTAAPKNIQYF.

A few counts support this clonotype. V gene TRBV5-6 combines with J gene TRBJ2-7; D call uncertain. This CDR3 has 12 amino acids. Trimming stripped 4 bases from V and 0 bases from J, with 5 bases between. Germline assignment: CDR1 SGHDT and CDR2 YYEEEE. This chain's CDR3 is CASSATSYEQYF. The CDR3 DNA sequence: TGTGCCAGCAGCGCTACCTCCTACGAGCAGTACTTC.

This rearrangement joins TRBV27 to TRBJ1-5; the D is unclear. This CDR3 region has 12 residues. Trimming shortened V by 6 bases and J by 6 bases, and 9 bases separated the two germline ends. Germline V gene data show CDR1 as MNHEY and CDR2 as SMNVEV (reference sequence). CDR3 in amino acids: CASSQLGQPQHF. In nucleotides, the CDR3 is TGTGCCAGCAGCCAACTTGGTCAGCCCCAGCATTTT.

This clonotype was seen more than once but under ten times. V gene TRBV19 combines with J gene TRBJ2-1, with D unresolved. This CDR3 is built from 14 residues. Germline V gives CDR1 LNHDA, CDR2 SQIVND (reference sequence). Trimming left V 5 bases short and J 4 bases short, with 12 bases between. The CDR3 reads CASSPTWTYNEQFF. CDR3 coding DNA: TGTGCCAGTAGTCCCACCTGGACGTACAATGAGCAGTTCTTC.

This CDR3 is CASSSRTRIHEQYF. CDR3 coding DNA: TGTGCCAGCAGTTCCCGGACAAGGATCCACGAGCAGTACTTC. V is TRBV27 and J is TRBJ2-7, with a weak D call TRBD1 (5 bases). The CDR3 extends over 14 amino acids. Trimming shortened V by 4 bases and J by 5 bases, and 15 bases separated the two germline ends. Germline CDR1 and CDR2: MNHEY and SMNVEV (reference sequence).

This clonotype was picked up many times. The chain couples TRBV6-1 to TRBJ2-7; possible D gene TRBD1, 6 bases. The CDR3 is made up of 14 amino acids. Looked up from germline, CDR1 is MNHNS and CDR2 is SASEGT. V lost 6 bases and J 1 base, leaving 13 bases between the germline ends. As DNA, the CDR3 is TGTGCCAGCAGAAAAACCCAGGGGTCCTACGAGCAGTACTTC. Its protein is CASRKTQGSYEQYF.